The 24 T cell receptor beta chains in this list originate from one sample, sequenced in a study of STAT5B mutations in CD4+ large granular lymphocyte leukemia. Generated by immunoSEQ multiplex PCR, the TCRdb table keeps only in-frame clones and is missing some. The repertoire includes about 21,000 clones, around 70% of them detected once, and 30% sits in the top ten. What was sequenced was CD4+ T cells from blood buffy coats. These receptors came from a human donor in good health.

V and J are TRBV6-4 and TRBJ2-3, with 10 bases identical to TRBD2. Germline values: CDR1 MRHNA, CDR2 SNTAGT. V lost 1 base, J lost 1 base, and 5 bases stayed unmatched. This CDR3 has 17 residues. This CDR3 is CASSDLTGTSGTDTQYF. The CDR3 DNA sequence: TGTGCCAGCAGTGACTTGACCGGGACTAGCGGCACAGATACGCAGTATTTT.

The V and J genes are TRBV28 and TRBJ2-5, with D perhaps TRBD2 (5 bases). The CDR3 is 14 residues long. CDR1 and CDR2 (germline): MDHEN, SYDVKM. The V end lost 4 bases, the J end lost 2 bases, and 11 bases lay between the germline ends. CDR3 amino acids: CASSSPGIQETQYF. The CDR3 nucleotides are TGTGCCAGCAGTTCCCCCGGGATTCAAGAGACCCAGTACTTC.

This clone was observed a handful of times. The chain employs TRBV5-3 and TRBJ2-6; possibly TRBD1 or TRBD2 for D (5 bases each). TRBV5-3 is noted as an ORF with a role that remains uncertain. The V and J ends lost 0 bases and 0 bases respectively, with 10 bases between them. CDR3 length equals 17 residues. The CDR3 is CARSLEIGTSGANVLTF. CDR3 coding DNA: TGTGCCAGAAGCTTGGAGATCGGGACCTCTGGGGCCAACGTCCTGACTTTC.

This clone appeared a single time. V gene TRBV5-8 combines with J gene TRBJ2-3; D not resolved. With 0 bases removed from V and 0 bases from J, the gap between germline ends came to 8 bases. Germline loops: CDR1 SGHTS, CDR2 YDEGEE. This CDR3 has 15 residues. Here the CDR3 reads CASSLDSPSTDTQYF. CDR3 in DNA: TGTGCCAGCAGCTTGGACAGTCCCAGCACAGATACGCAGTATTTT.

This chain links TRBV19 with TRBJ1-5; unclear D gene. The germline V and J ends were trimmed by 6 bases and 4 bases, with 13 bases remaining between them. The CDR3 extends over 14 amino acids. Germline CDR1 is LNHDA and CDR2 is SQIVND (reference sequence). The CDR3 nucleotides read TGTGCCAGTAGCCCCCCCGTCATGAATCAGCCCCAGCATTTT. This codes for CASSPPVMNQPQHF.

The CDR3 DNA reads as TGTGCCAGCAGTGAAAGTTGGTCTAGCGGGAGGTTCCCCTCCTACAATGAGCAGTTCTTC. Translated: CASSESWSSGRFPSYNEQFF. This chain joins TRBV2 and TRBJ2-1; 11 nucleotides align to TRBD2. V gave up 2 bases and J gave up 0 bases; unmatched junction bases: 12. This CDR3 comprises 20 residues. CDR1 is SNHLY, CDR2 FYNNEI, per germline.

This sequence joins TRBV9 and TRBJ2-1; either TRBD1 or TRBD2 may supply D (5 bases each). Germline CDR1 and CDR2: SGDLS and YYNGEE. This CDR3 spans 14 amino acids. Between the trimmed V and J ends, which lost 0 bases and 9 bases, there was a span of 13 bases. CDR3 sequence (DNA): TGTGCCAGCAGCGTAGCTGGGGGTCCCGTTGAGCAGTTCTTC. Translation gives CASSVAGGPVEQFF.

This sequence joins TRBV2 and TRBJ2-2; D not certain. This CDR3 spans 14 amino acids. Germline V gene lookup returns CDR1 SNHLY and CDR2 FYNNEI. V was trimmed by 6 bases and J by 2 bases, leaving 10 bases between them. The CDR3 region is CASRRMANTGELFF. The CDR3 DNA reads TGTGCCAGCAGGAGGATGGCCAACACCGGGGAGCTGTTTTTT.

The chain combines TRBV5-1 with TRBJ2-5; TRBD2 aligns across 8 bases. Germline CDR1 SGHRS, CDR2 YFSETQ. The V gene end was trimmed by 1 base and the J gene end by 5 bases; junction bases not matched to a gene: 10. The CDR3 extends over 16 amino acids. CDR3 region: CASSLTGAGVGETQYF. CDR3 nucleotides: TGCGCCAGCAGCTTGACTGGAGCGGGAGTGGGGGAGACCCAGTACTTC.

The V call is TRBV25-1, the J call TRBJ2-5; 7 nucleotides agree with TRBD1. The CDR3 runs 14 residues. From germline, CDR1 is MGHDK and CDR2 SYGVNS. The J segment lost 5 bases and the V segment lost 2 bases, leaving 5 bases of the junction unmatched. The CDR3 coding sequence is TGTGCCAGCAGTGAAGAGAGGGGGCGGGAGACCCAGTACTTC. Encoded protein: CASSEERGRETQYF.

The V and J genes are TRBV10-3 and TRBJ2-7; 10 nucleotides align to TRBD1. CDR1 and CDR2 from the germline V gene are ENHRY and SYGVKD. The CDR3 has 12 amino acids. V lost 10 bases and J lost 7; bases outside the gene matches: 7. As DNA, the CDR3 is TGTGCCACCCGACAGGGGGCGAGGGAGCAGTACTTC. It specifies CATRQGAREQYF.

The V gene is TRBV29-1, the J gene TRBJ2-4, with D perhaps TRBD2 (5 bases). The V and J ends lost 4 bases and 3 bases respectively, with 13 bases between them. The CDR3 is 14 amino acids. Germline CDR1 SQVTM, CDR2 ANQGSEA. CDR3: CSVGEGSFKNIQYF. The CDR3 DNA reads as TGCAGCGTTGGAGAGGGCTCGTTCAAAAACATTCAGTACTTC. Full variable domain (remainder filled in from reference TRBV29-1 and TRBJ2-4): SAVISQKPSRDICQRGTSLTIQCQVDSQVTMMFWYRQQPGQSLTLIATANQGSEATYESGFVIDKFPISRPNLTFSTLTVSNMSPEDSSIYLCSVGEGSFKNIQYFGAGTRLSVL.

This chain links TRBV5-1 with TRBJ1-6; no clear D. The V gene's germline CDR1 is SGHRS and CDR2 YFSETQ. This CDR3 has 15 residues. V gave up 0 bases and J gave up 5 bases, with 9 bases separating them. CDR3 sequence reads: CASSLAGPNNSPLHF. DNA for the CDR3: TGCGCCAGCAGCTTGGCCGGACCCAATAATTCACCCCTCCACTTT.

The V gene is TRBV5-6, the J gene TRBJ2-4, with 9 positions matching TRBD2. Looked up from germline, CDR1 is SGHDT and CDR2 is YYEEEE. V shed 1 base and J 2 bases; nucleotides not matched to a gene: 4. CDR3 length: 16 amino acids. As DNA, the CDR3 is TGTGCCAGCAGCTTGTTTAGCGGGGGCACCAAAAACATTCAGTACTTC. It yields the protein CASSLFSGGTKNIQYF. The complete variable domain, with remaining parts taken from reference TRBV5-6 and TRBJ2-4, reads DAGVTQSPTHLIKTRGQQVTLRCSPKSGHDTVSWYQQALGQGPQFIFQYYEEEERQRGNFPDRFSGHQFPNYSSELNVNALLLGDSALYLCASSLFSGGTKNIQYFGAGTRLSVL.

This chain connects TRBV19 to TRBJ2-5; D remains ambiguous. The germline V and J ends were trimmed by 6 bases and 5 bases, with 13 bases remaining between them. This CDR3 has 13 residues. Germline CDR1 LNHDA, CDR2 SQIVND (reference sequence). In DNA form, the CDR3 reads TGTGCCAGTAGCGATTCCGGCCGGGAGACCCAGTACTTC. Its protein is CASSDSGRETQYF.

This chain connects TRBV9 to TRBJ2-3; TRBD2 is a possible D gene (6 bases). Germline V gene data show CDR1 as SGDLS and CDR2 as YYNGEE. The CDR3 has 16 residues. V was clipped by 3 bases and J by 5 bases, with 19 bases between them. The CDR3 loop is CASSARTTRGLDTQYF. The DNA of the CDR3 is TGTGCCAGCAGCGCCCGGACTACCCGAGGGTTAGATACGCAGTATTTT.

The gene calls are TRBV25-1 and TRBJ2-7, with unresolved D. The length of the CDR3 is 11 residues. Per the germline V gene, CDR1 is MGHDK and CDR2 is SYGVNS. V was trimmed by 3 bases and J by 1 base, leaving 1 base between them. Here the CDR3 reads CASSESYEQYF. Here the CDR3 DNA reads TGTGCCAGCAGTGAGTCCTACGAGCAGTACTTC.

This clone was seen once. The chain links TRBV11-3 to TRBJ1-3, with D tentatively TRBD1 (6 bases). CDR1 and CDR2 (germline): SGHNT, YENEEA. The V end was cut by 5 bases, the J end by 11 bases, with 25 bases between. CDR3 size: 16 residues. The CDR3 protein is CASSPRDKQGPPAIYF. The CDR3 DNA follows: TGTGCCAGCAGCCCAAGGGATAAACAGGGCCCCCCGGCCATATATTTT.

The genes are TRBV10-2 and TRBJ2-1; D not resolved. The CDR3 has 16 residues. The V gene's germline CDR1 is WSHSY and CDR2 SAAADI. Trimming shortened V by 7 bases and J by 0 bases, and 16 bases separated the two germline ends. The CDR3 nucleotides read TGCGCCAGCACCCCGCCGGGCGAGAGCTCCTACAATGAGCAGTTCTTC. Translated: CASTPPGESSYNEQFF.

The CDR3 nucleotides read TGCGCCAGCAGCTTGGAAGGCCAGGGGACACAATACGAGCAGTACTTC. Translated, it gives CASSLEGQGTQYEQYF. The V call is TRBV5-1, the J call TRBJ2-7; a possible D gene is TRBD1 (6 bases). The V gene lost 0 bases and the J gene lost 4 bases, with 17 bases spanning the gap. This CDR3 is built from 16 residues. Germline CDR1 reads SGHRS; CDR2 reads YFSETQ.

V gene TRBV5-4 combines with J gene TRBJ2-7; D not resolved. The CDR3 runs 13 residues. V lost 4 bases to trimming and J lost 1 base, with 9 bases between them. From germline, CDR1 is SGHNT and CDR2 YYREEE (reference sequence). CDR3 sequence reads: CASSGRNSYEQYF. The CDR3 coding sequence is TGTGCCAGCAGCGGACGTAATTCCTACGAGCAGTACTTC.

The chain is built from TRBV10-3 and TRBJ2-5; D uncertain. Trimming took off 2 bases at V and 4 bases at J, with 11 bases between the two ends. The CDR3 consists of 14 residues. Germline V gene lookup returns CDR1 ENHRY and CDR2 SYGVKD. CDR3 sequence reads: CAISESLNAETQYF. CDR3 bases: TGTGCCATCAGTGAGAGCCTAAATGCAGAGACCCAGTACTTC.

A few counts support this clone. The V and J genes are TRBV19 and TRBJ1-1; D is perhaps TRBD1 (5 bases). Trimming shortened V by 7 bases and J by 5 bases, and 11 bases separated the two germline ends. CDR3 length equals 12 residues. Germline V gene data show CDR1 as LNHDA and CDR2 as SQIVND (reference sequence). The CDR3 reads CASTGVWTEAFF. The CDR3 DNA is TGTGCCAGTACGGGGGTGTGGACTGAAGCTTTCTTT. Drawing the rest from reference TRBV19 and TRBJ1-1, the complete variable domain is DGGITQSPKYLFRKEGQNVTLSCEQNLNHDAMYWYRQDPGQGLRLIYYSQIVNDFQKGDIAEGYSVSREKKESFPLTVTSAQKNPTAFYLCASTGVWTEAFFGQGTRLTVV.

V is TRBV7-2 and J is TRBJ2-5; 7 nucleotides agree with TRBD1. The CDR3 spans 15 residues. V was pared by 0 bases and J by 9 bases, with 10 bases of the junction left unmatched. Germline V gene data show CDR1 as SGHTA and CDR2 as FQGNSA. The CDR3 DNA sequence: TGTGCCAGCAGCTTAGCGGGACAGACTCGGGTCGCCCAGTACTTC. It specifies CASSLAGQTRVAQYF. The entire variable domain, with the rest obtained from reference TRBV7-2 and TRBJ2-5, is as follows: GAGVSQSPSNKVTEKGKDVELRCDPISGHTALYWYRQSLGQGLEFLIYFQGNSAPDKSGLPSDRFSAERTGGSVSTLTIQRTQQEDSAVYLCASSLAGQTRVAQYFGPGTRLLVL.